The clone carrying this T cell receptor (beta chain) was recorded once. Its specificity is not known. Time point of the sample: after neoadjuvant nivolumab, at surgical resection. These oral cavity squamous cell carcinomas were HPV-negative and locally advanced. V lost 0 bases to trimming and J lost 7 bases; unmatched junction nucleotides: 14. The CDR3 covers 19 residues. Germline V gene lookup returns CDR1 PRHDT and CDR2 FYEKMQ (reference sequence). These data originate in a study of neoadjuvant anti-PD-1 for oral cavity cancer. The overall study: Nivolumab at 3 mg/kg was mostly given biweekly, three to four doses, pre-surgery.

Data came from immunoSEQ multiplex PCR; TCRdb stores just in-frame clones and leaves some out. Of about 23,000 clones in the sample, around 26% are singletons; the top ten hold about 15%. Study conclusions and caveats: Greater tumor shrinkage accompanied bigger post-treatment sizes of preexisting clones. With a few patients per group, TCR findings need larger cohorts.

The chain carries TRBV13 and TRBJ2-7; 14 nucleotides match TRBD2. Source: tumor tissue, taken after nivolumab (anti-PD-1) treatment. The receptor was derived from a person aged 35 to 85 with oral cavity squamous cell carcinoma. This chain's CDR3 is CASSLGGGLAGGPLLEQYF. The CDR3 DNA reads as TGTGCCAGCAGCTTAGGCGGCGGACTAGCGGGAGGCCCACTACTTGAGCAGTACTTC.